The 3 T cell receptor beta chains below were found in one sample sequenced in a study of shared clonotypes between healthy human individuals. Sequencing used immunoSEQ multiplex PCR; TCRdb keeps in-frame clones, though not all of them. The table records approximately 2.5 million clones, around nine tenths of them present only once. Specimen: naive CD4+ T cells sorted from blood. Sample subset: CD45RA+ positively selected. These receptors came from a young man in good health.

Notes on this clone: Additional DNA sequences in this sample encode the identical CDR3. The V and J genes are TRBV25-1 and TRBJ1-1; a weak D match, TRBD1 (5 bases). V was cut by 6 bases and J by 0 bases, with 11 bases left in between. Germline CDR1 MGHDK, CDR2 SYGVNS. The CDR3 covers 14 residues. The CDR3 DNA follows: TGTGCCAGCAGCCCCGGGACCTTGAACACTGAAGCTTTCTTT. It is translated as CASSPGTLNTEAFF.

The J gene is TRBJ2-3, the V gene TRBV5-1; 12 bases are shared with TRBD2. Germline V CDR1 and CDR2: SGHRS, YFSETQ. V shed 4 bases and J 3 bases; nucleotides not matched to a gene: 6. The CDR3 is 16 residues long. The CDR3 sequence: CASSPRLAGVTDTQYF. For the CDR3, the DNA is TGCGCCAGCAGCCCTAGACTAGCGGGGGTTACAGATACGCAGTATTTT.

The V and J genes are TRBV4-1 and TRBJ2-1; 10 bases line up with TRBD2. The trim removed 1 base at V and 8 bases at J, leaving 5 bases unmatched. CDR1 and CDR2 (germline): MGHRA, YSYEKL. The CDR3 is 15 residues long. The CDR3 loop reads CASSQGTSGGDEQFF. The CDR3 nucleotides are TGCGCCAGCAGCCAAGGGACTAGCGGCGGGGATGAGCAGTTCTTC.